The T cell receptor (beta chain) described here comes from a study of human T cells and chemical hapten exposure. Study details: Patients additionally received therapeutic doses of diphenylcyclopropenone on the scalp once a week, and this continued throughout the approximately 25-week study.

V lost 4 bases, J lost 4 bases, and 6 bases stayed unmatched. This CDR3 spans 14 amino acids. Germline assignment: CDR1 ENHRY and CDR2 SYGVKD. Study outcomes and limitations: High-frequency TCRs, those above 1 in 1000, stayed the same after DPC sensitization.

This clonotype was detected ten times or more. Its antigen is unidentified. Time point indicated: pre-sensitization, week 0. Treatment indicated: therapeutic diphenylcyclopropenone sensitization with weekly scalp DPC. Phlebotomy was performed prior to application of every patch test. Unique molecular identifiers were attached to individual cDNA molecules during library preparation. A single record per CDR3 protein comes from TCRdb applying MiXCR to the RACE reads. This table holds about 380,000 distinct CDR3 sequences, around 5.5% found once. This sequence was found in a woman in her fifties or sixties with alopecia areata. Some clones in this sample may be carry-over from other donors' samples. Specimen: whole blood, collected in connection with sensitization to the hapten diphenylcyclopropenone (DPC). The chain couples TRBV10-3 to TRBJ2-7, with 8 bases that match TRBD1. The CDR3 reads CAISVAGGGYEQYF. In DNA, the CDR3 is TGTGCCATCAGTGTAGCAGGGGGCGGGTACGAGCAGTACTTC.